These 30 T cell receptor beta chains came from one sample sequenced in a study of blood T cell repertoires in COVID-19. Some clones are missing from TCRdb's copy, which holds only in-frame ones; the method was immunoSEQ multiplex PCR. The table shows approximately 31,000 clones, with roughly 90% occurring only once. Sequenced: peripheral blood. All receptors come from a human donor with active COVID-19. The donor label of this sample is uncertain.

This chain links TRBV5-1 with TRBJ2-3; the match to TRBD2 covers 9 bases. The V and J ends lost 1 base and 5 bases, in that order; junction bases with no gene match: 8. This CDR3 contains 16 residues. CDR1 SGHRS and CDR2 YFSETQ come from the germline V gene. The CDR3 coding sequence is TGCGCCAGCAGCTTGTGGCGGGGGGGCCCAGTAGATACGCAGTATTTT. Amino acids: CASSLWRGGPVDTQYF.

V is TRBV29-1 and J is TRBJ2-4, with D unresolved. This CDR3 has 13 amino acids. Germline CDR1 SQVTM, CDR2 ANQGSEA. The V end was cut by 4 bases, the J end by 1 base, with 8 bases between. In DNA, the CDR3 is TGCAGCGTTGGCGGCGCGGCCAAAAACATTCAGTACTTC. Translating it yields CSVGGAAKNIQYF.

The chain couples TRBV7-9 to TRBJ2-1; D gene uncertain. Germline assignment: CDR1 SEHNR and CDR2 FQNEAQ (reference sequence). V lost 4 bases and J lost 0, with 10 bases in between. This CDR3 comprises 15 residues. The CDR3: CASSSTVPSYNEQFF. CDR3 coding DNA: TGTGCCAGCAGCTCAACAGTCCCCTCCTACAATGAGCAGTTCTTC.

This clone was seen once. V usage is TRBV28 and J usage is TRBJ1-5, with TRBD1 identical over 11 bases. Germline CDR1 reads MDHEN; CDR2 reads SYDVKM. The CDR3 is made up of 13 amino acids. V shed 5 bases and J 6 bases; nucleotides not matched to a gene: 0. DNA for the CDR3: TGTGCCAGCAGTGGGACAGGGGGTCAGCCCCAGCATTTT. Its translation: CASSGTGGQPQHF.

The chain combines TRBV2 with TRBJ1-4; 7 bases line up with TRBD1. Germline trimming cut 8 bases from V and 3 bases from J; bases unmatched to any gene: 6. CDR1 SNHLY and CDR2 FYNNEI come from the germline V gene. This CDR3 is 14 amino acids long. CDR3 loop: CASRTGVANEKLFF. In DNA, the CDR3 is TGTGCCAGCCGAACAGGGGTCGCTAATGAAAAACTGTTTTTT.

V usage is TRBV5-4 and J usage is TRBJ2-5, with D perhaps matching TRBD2 (6 bases). CDR1 is SGHNT and CDR2 is YYREEE in the germline V gene (reference sequence). Trimming removed 0 bases at V and 9 bases at J, with 15 bases between. The CDR3 runs 14 residues. The DNA of the CDR3 is TGTGCCAGCAGCTTGGCCAGCGGAGGGGTCTCCCAGTACTTC. Its translation: CASSLASGGVSQYF.

The chain is built from TRBV18 and TRBJ1-2; 7 bases agree with TRBD1. J gave up 1 base and V 2 bases, and 13 bases lay outside the gene matches. This CDR3 is built from 18 residues. The germline V gene has CDR1 KGHSH and CDR2 LQKENI. CDR3 nucleotides: TGTGCCAGCTCACCAGAGGGGGCTATGGTCGCTTATAACTATGGCTACACCTTC. This gives the protein CASSPEGAMVAYNYGYTF.

The rearrangement joins TRBV19 to TRBJ1-4, with 10 bases aligning to TRBD1. Germline CDR1 and CDR2: LNHDA and SQIVND (reference sequence). This CDR3 has 14 residues. The junction had 7 bases not matched to a gene; V was cut back by 6 bases and J by 9 bases. CDR3 protein: CASSTGTGVQKLFF. In nucleotides, the CDR3 is TGTGCCAGTAGCACCGGGACAGGGGTTCAAAAACTGTTTTTT. Combining the CDR3 with reference TRBV19 and TRBJ1-4 gives the whole variable domain DGGITQSPKYLFRKEGQNVTLSCEQNLNHDAMYWYRQDPGQGLRLIYYSQIVNDFQKGDIAEGYSVSREKKESFPLTVTSAQKNPTAFYLCASSTGTGVQKLFFGSGTQLSVL.

The chain links TRBV5-4 to TRBJ1-1, with D tentatively TRBD1 (5 bases). CDR1 SGHNT and CDR2 YYREEE come from the germline V gene (reference sequence). Trimming removed 4 bases from V and 11 bases from J, with 27 bases in between. The length of the CDR3 is 16 residues. Here the CDR3 reads CASSQGLSGLRTSAFF. In DNA, the CDR3 is TGTGCCAGCAGCCAAGGACTGTCGGGACTCCGAACATCGGCTTTCTTT.

The rearrangement uses TRBV27 and TRBJ2-3; no definite D call. The CDR3 sequence is 15 residues long. V lost 3 bases and J 6 bases, leaving 16 bases between the germline ends. From germline, CDR1 is MNHEY and CDR2 SMNVEV (reference sequence). DNA for the CDR3: TGTGCCAGCAGTTTCGAGTATCGGCGGTACGATACGCAGTATTTT. The encoded protein is CASSFEYRRYDTQYF.

The chain combines TRBV2 with TRBJ2-1; the match to TRBD2 covers 16 bases. Germline V gene sequence: CDR1 SNHLY, CDR2 FYNNEI. The CDR3 runs to 15 residues. Trimming took 8 bases from V and 2 from J; bases not matched to a gene: 0. CDR3 sequence reads: CASGTSGGAYNEQFF. DNA of the CDR3: TGTGCCAGCGGGACTAGCGGGGGGGCCTACAATGAGCAGTTCTTC.

This chain uses TRBV11-2 with TRBJ1-5, with a tentative D call TRBD1 (6 bases). The CDR3 contains 13 residues. Germline CDR1 and CDR2: SGHAT and FQNNGV. The V gene lost 1 base and the J gene lost 6 bases, with 7 bases spanning the gap. In DNA, the CDR3 is TGTGCCAGCAGCTTAGCCAGGGGTCAGCCCCAGCATTTT. It translates to CASSLARGQPQHF.

V is TRBV4-3 and J is TRBJ1-1, with D unresolved. The V end lost 1 base, the J end lost 1 base, and 13 bases lay between the germline ends. Germline CDR1 and CDR2: LGHNA and YSLEER. The CDR3 covers 16 residues. The CDR3 region has the DNA TGCGCCAGCAGCCAAGTAGGGTTTGAGGGGAACACTGAAGCTTTCTTT. This gives the protein CASSQVGFEGNTEAFF.

The chain is built from TRBV18 and TRBJ1-1; 7 bases agree with TRBD1. In germline, CDR1 is KGHSH, CDR2 LQKENI. CDR3 size: 13 residues. J gave up 5 bases and V 4 bases, and 4 bases lay outside the gene matches. The CDR3 protein is CASSLDRATEAFF. CDR3 nucleotides: TGTGCCAGCTCACTTGACAGGGCTACTGAAGCTTTCTTT.

This chain connects TRBV4-3 to TRBJ2-1, with TRBD2 matching 7 bases. The length of the CDR3 is 15 residues. Germline V gene sequence: CDR1 LGHNA, CDR2 YSLEER. J lost 0 bases, V lost 4 bases, and 3 bases had no gene match. Here the CDR3 reads CASSPLAASYNEQFF. CDR3 nucleotide sequence: TGCGCCAGCAGCCCTCTAGCGGCCTCCTACAATGAGCAGTTCTTC.

V is TRBV13 and J is TRBJ1-2; D uncertain. Germline CDR1 PRHDT, CDR2 FYEKMQ (reference sequence). V gave up 7 bases and J gave up 1 base, with 19 bases separating them. The CDR3 runs 16 residues. CDR3 residues: CASTPLGRKVNYGYTF. CDR3 coding DNA: TGTGCCAGCACCCCCCTCGGCAGGAAAGTTAACTATGGCTACACCTTC.

The chain combines TRBV10-1 with TRBJ1-2; D is uncertain. The germline V gene has CDR1 WNHNN and CDR2 SYGVQD (reference sequence). Trimming left V 3 bases short and J 3 bases short, with 8 bases between. The CDR3 totals 13 residues. Here the CDR3 DNA reads TGCGCCAGCAGTGAACAGCTTTACTATGGCTACACCTTC. Its translation is CASSEQLYYGYTF.

The chain employs TRBV5-1 and TRBJ2-7, with TRBD1 matching over 8 bases. The CDR3 contains 15 residues. Germline-derived CDR1 and CDR2 are SGHRS and YFSETQ. With 0 bases clipped from V and 4 bases from J, the junction kept 6 bases outside the gene matches. The CDR3 here is CASSLVTGGTYEQYF. The CDR3 DNA sequence: TGCGCCAGCAGCTTGGTTACAGGGGGGACTTACGAGCAGTACTTC.

The rearrangement joins TRBV7-2 to TRBJ2-1; TRBD2 matches at 8 bases. The CDR3 has 16 residues. Germline V lookup: CDR1 SGHTA, CDR2 FQGNSA. The V segment lost 5 bases and the J segment 7 bases; nucleotides outside the gene matches: 13. The CDR3 spells CASSRGLAGGRNEQFF. The CDR3 nucleotides are TGTGCCAGCAGCAGGGGGTTGGCGGGGGGCAGGAATGAGCAGTTCTTC.

The chain joins TRBV5-8 to TRBJ2-3, with D hard to call. Trimming stripped 0 bases from V and 0 bases from J, with 5 bases between. The germline V gene encodes CDR1 SGHTS and CDR2 YDEGEE. There are 14 residues in the CDR3. The CDR3 bases are TGTGCCAGCAGCTTGGGAGTCAGCACAGATACGCAGTATTTT. This codes for CASSLGVSTDTQYF.

This chain connects TRBV5-5 to TRBJ1-4; 7 nucleotides agree with TRBD1. V shed 4 bases and J 8 bases; nucleotides not matched to a gene: 11. The CDR3 loop spans 15 amino acids. The germline V gene has CDR1 SGHKS and CDR2 YYEKEE (reference sequence). CDR3 sequence reads: CASSLGTASREKLFF. DNA for the CDR3: TGTGCCAGCAGCCTCGGGACAGCCAGTCGAGAAAAACTGTTTTTT.

This chain uses TRBV3-1 (or the pseudogene TRBV3-2) with TRBJ1-6, with TRBD1 as a possible D gene (6 bases). There are 16 residues in the CDR3. The germline V gene has CDR1 LGHDT and CDR2 YNNKEL (reference sequence). With 1 base removed from V and 4 bases from J, the gap between germline ends came to 11 bases. CDR3 sequence: CASSQAGAVYNSPLHF. In DNA form, the CDR3 reads TGTGCCAGCAGCCAAGCAGGGGCCGTATATAATTCACCCCTCCACTTT.

In its sample, this clone was seen once. In DNA, the CDR3 is TGTGCCAGCAGTCGGACAGGCCAACAAGAGACCCAGTACTTC. The encoded protein is CASSRTGQQETQYF. The chain employs TRBV7-9 and TRBJ2-5; 7 nucleotides line up with TRBD1. V lost 6 bases, J lost 2 bases, and 6 bases stayed unmatched. Per germline, CDR1 SEHNR and CDR2 FQNEAQ (reference sequence). The CDR3 consists of 14 residues. Together with reference TRBV7-9 and TRBJ2-5, the CDR3 gives the full variable domain: DTGVSQNPRHKITKRGQNVTFRCDPISEHNRLYWYRQTLGQGPEFLTYFQNEAQLEKSRLLSDRFSAERPKGSFSTLEIQRTEQGDSAMYLCASSRTGQQETQYFGPGTRLLVL.

This sequence joins TRBV18 and TRBJ1-1; 9 bases agree with TRBD1. The CDR3 is made up of 16 amino acids. Germline assignment: CDR1 KGHSH and CDR2 LQKENI. V gave up 5 bases and J gave up 4 bases; unmatched junction bases: 11. The CDR3 DNA reads TGTGCCAGCTCAGCCCAACAGGGGGCGCCGGGCACTGAAGCTTTCTTT. Translating gives CASSAQQGAPGTEAFF.

The gene calls are TRBV7-9 and TRBJ2-6, with D perhaps TRBD2 (6 bases). This CDR3 spans 18 amino acids. With 4 bases removed from V and 0 bases from J, the gap between germline ends came to 16 bases. The germline gives CDR1 SEHNR, CDR2 FQNEAQ (reference sequence). The CDR3: CASSSQGTFSSGANVLTF. CDR3 DNA sequence: TGTGCCAGCAGCTCCCAAGGGACTTTCAGCTCTGGGGCCAACGTCCTGACTTTC.

The J gene is TRBJ2-3, the V gene TRBV2, with unresolved D. Per germline, CDR1 SNHLY and CDR2 FYNNEI. V was pared by 6 bases and J by 6 bases, with 10 bases between. The CDR3 totals 12 residues. CDR3 DNA sequence: TGTGCCAGCAGCCTAGTAGTGGATACGCAGTATTTT. Translated: CASSLVVDTQYF.

The genes are TRBV19 and TRBJ2-7; D possibly corresponds to TRBD1 (5 bases). The CDR3 totals 15 residues. The V gene's germline CDR1 is LNHDA and CDR2 SQIVND (reference sequence). The V end was cut by 6 bases, the J end by 3 bases, with 18 bases between. The CDR3 here is CASRTHDRKHYEQYF. The CDR3 DNA sequence: TGTGCCAGTAGGACGCACGACAGAAAACACTACGAGCAGTACTTC.

This sequence joins TRBV18 and TRBJ1-1, with 7 bases aligning to TRBD1. Germline loops: CDR1 KGHSH, CDR2 LQKENI. With V trimmed by 5 bases and J by 5 bases, 14 bases remained unmatched. This CDR3 has 16 residues. The CDR3 protein is CASSSSTGTVPTEAFF. The DNA of the CDR3 is TGTGCCAGCTCATCGTCCACCGGGACAGTCCCGACTGAAGCTTTCTTT.

The chain uses TRBV5-6 and TRBJ2-7; the D gene is possibly TRBD1 (5 bases). CDR1 SGHDT and CDR2 YYEEEE come from the germline V gene. The length of the CDR3 is 13 residues. V lost 0 bases, J lost 5 bases, and 9 bases lay in between. The CDR3 spells CASSLGRVNEQYF. The CDR3 DNA sequence: TGTGCCAGCAGCTTGGGCAGGGTTAACGAGCAGTACTTC.

The chain recombines TRBV24-1 with TRBJ2-2; tentatively, D is TRBD1 (5 bases). Germline V gene data show CDR1 as KGHDR and CDR2 as SFDVKD. The CDR3 covers 14 residues. Trimming stripped 10 bases from V and 2 bases from J, with 13 bases between. The CDR3 sequence: CATSGRGNTGELFF. CDR3 sequence (DNA): TGTGCCACGTCGGGTAGGGGCAACACCGGGGAGCTGTTTTTT.